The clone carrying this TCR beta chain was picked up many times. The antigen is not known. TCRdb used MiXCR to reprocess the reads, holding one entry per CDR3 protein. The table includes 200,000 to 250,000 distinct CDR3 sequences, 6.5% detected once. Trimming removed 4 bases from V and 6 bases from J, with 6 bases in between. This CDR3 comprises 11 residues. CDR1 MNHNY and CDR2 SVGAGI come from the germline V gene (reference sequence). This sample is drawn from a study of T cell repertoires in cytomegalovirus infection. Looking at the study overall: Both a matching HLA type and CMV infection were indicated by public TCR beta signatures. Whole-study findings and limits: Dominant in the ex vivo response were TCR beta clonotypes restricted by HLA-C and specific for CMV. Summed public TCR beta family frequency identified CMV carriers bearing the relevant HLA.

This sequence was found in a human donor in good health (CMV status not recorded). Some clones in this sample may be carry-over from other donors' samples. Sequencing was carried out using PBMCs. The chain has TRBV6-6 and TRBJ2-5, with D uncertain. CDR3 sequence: CASSSVKTQYF. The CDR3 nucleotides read TGTGCCAGCAGTTCGGTAAAGACCCAGTACTTC.